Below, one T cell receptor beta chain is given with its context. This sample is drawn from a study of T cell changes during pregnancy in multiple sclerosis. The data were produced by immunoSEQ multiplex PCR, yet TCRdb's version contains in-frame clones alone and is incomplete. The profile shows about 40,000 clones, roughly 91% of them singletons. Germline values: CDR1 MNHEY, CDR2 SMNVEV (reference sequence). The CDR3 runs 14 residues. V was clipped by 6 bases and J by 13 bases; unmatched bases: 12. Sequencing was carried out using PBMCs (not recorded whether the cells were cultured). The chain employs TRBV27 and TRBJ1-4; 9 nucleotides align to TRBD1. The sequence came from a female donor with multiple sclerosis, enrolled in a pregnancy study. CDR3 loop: CASSLTGGGDRLFF. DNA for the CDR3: TGTGCCAGCAGCTTGACAGGGGGGGGTGATAGACTGTTTTTT.